A selection of T cell receptor beta chains follows, all from one sample in a study of cytomegalovirus exposure and HLA in healthy donors. Clones were sequenced by immunoSEQ multiplex PCR, and TCRdb holds only the in-frame ones, with some missing. This sample has about 120,000 clones; around a tenth occur once, and the top ten carry approximately 3%. The source material was PBMCs. All receptors derive from a man under 40 in good health and CMV-seronegative. Each CDR3 is given with its conserved first and last residue. D genes are given only for firm matches. Only some rows state a clone size, as once, few, many or a class for expanded clones.

v_gene,j_gene,d_gene,abundance,CDR3aa,CDR3nt
TRBV12-5,TRBJ2-5,.,.,CASRRLSETQYF,TGTGCTAGTCGAAGATTGAGTGAGACCCAGTACTTC
TRBV7-9,TRBJ2-7,.,few,CASSLRGRSYEQYF,TGTGCCAGCAGCTTAAGGGGAAGGTCCTACGAGCAGTACTTC
TRBV6-1,TRBJ1-2,.,few,CASSVTGAYGYTF,TGTGCCAGCAGTGTGACCGGAGCCTATGGCTACACCTTC
TRBV30,TRBJ1-5,.,few,CAWTPGGIYQPQHF,TGTGCCTGGACACCGGGGGGCATTTATCAGCCCCAGCATTTT
TRBV19,TRBJ1-6,TRBD1,.,CASSMGDRIYNSPLHF,TGTGCCAGTAGTATGGGGGACAGGATCTATAATTCACCCCTCCACTTT
TRBV30,TRBJ2-6,TRBD2,few,CAWTTARTSGRYWANVLTF,TGTGCCTGGACTACAGCGCGGACTAGCGGGAGGTACTGGGCCAACGTCCTGACTTTC
TRBV4-3,TRBJ1-6,TRBD1,.,CASSQDRDRGGINSPLHF,TGCGCCAGCAGCCAAGACCGGGACAGGGGAGGGATTAATTCACCCCTCCACTTT
TRBV10-3,TRBJ1-2,.,.,CAISGGGQGKNGYTF,TGTGCCATCAGTGGGGGGGGGCAGGGGAAGAATGGCTACACCTTC
TRBV4-1,TRBJ1-1,.,.,CASSQPTDTPNTEAFF,TGCGCCAGCAGCCAACCGACAGATACTCCGAACACTGAAGCTTTCTTT
TRBV7-9,TRBJ2-3,.,few,CASSSLPVTDTQYF,TGTGCCAGCAGCTCCCTTCCTGTCACAGATACGCAGTATTTT
TRBV5-5,TRBJ2-1,TRBD1,.,CASSYDRGSYNEQFF,TGTGCCAGCAGCTACGACAGGGGATCCTACAATGAGCAGTTCTTC
TRBV12-5,TRBJ2-2,TRBD2,few,CASGFSGRNNTGELFF,TGTGCTAGTGGTTTCAGCGGGAGGAACAACACCGGGGAGCTGTTTTTT
TRBV6-5,TRBJ2-7,.,.,CASRPAGTPAAEQYF,TGTGCCAGCAGGCCTGCCGGGACTCCCGCCGCCGAGCAGTACTTC
TRBV7-6,TRBJ2-7,TRBD2,few,CASSLAGSGIPLEQYF,TGTGCCAGCAGCTTAGCTGGTAGCGGGATTCCTCTCGAGCAGTACTTC
TRBV6-5,TRBJ1-1,.,.,CASREEGRAEAFF,TGTGCCAGCAGGGAGGAGGGGCGGGCTGAAGCTTTCTTT
TRBV27,TRBJ2-7,TRBD1,.,CASSFPGQHTYEQYF,TGTGCCAGCAGTTTCCCGGGACAGCATACCTACGAGCAGTACTTC
TRBV2,TRBJ2-7,TRBD2,.,CASVSSGAHEQYF,TGTGCCAGCGTTTCTAGCGGGGCCCACGAGCAGTACTTC
TRBV4-3,TRBJ2-6,.,.,CASSQERGRAGANVLTF,TGCGCCAGCAGCCAAGAAAGGGGCAGGGCTGGGGCCAACGTCCTGACTTTC
TRBV5-6,TRBJ2-7,TRBD2,.,CASSLLAGVSYEQYF,TGTGCCAGCAGCTTGCTTGCGGGGGTCTCCTACGAGCAGTACTTC
TRBV9,TRBJ2-1,TRBD2,.,CASSPSPPHGGSSNEQFF,TGTGCCAGCAGCCCATCCCCCCCACACGGCGGGAGCAGCAATGAGCAGTTCTTC
TRBV19,TRBJ1-4,.,.,CASSIQSEKLFF,TGTGCCAGTAGTATACAGTCTGAAAAACTGTTTTTT
TRBV18,TRBJ1-3,.,.,CASSPQGLVSGNTIYF,TGTGCCAGCTCACCACAGGGACTTGTCTCTGGAAACACCATATATTTT
TRBV27,TRBJ2-7,.,few,CASSRRGSDEQYF,TGTGCCAGCAGCCGAAGGGGGTCGGACGAGCAGTACTTC
TRBV19,TRBJ2-3,.,.,CASSVGSTDTQYF,TGTGCCAGTAGTGTCGGGAGCACAGATACGCAGTATTTT
TRBV6-5,TRBJ1-2,TRBD1,few,CASSYSVDRRFGYTF,TGTGCCAGCAGTTACTCCGTGGACAGGCGTTTTGGCTACACCTTC
TRBV6-4,TRBJ2-3,TRBD2,few,CASSDSAGGPDTQYF,TGTGCCAGCAGTGACTCGGCGGGAGGCCCAGATACGCAGTATTTT
TRBV18,TRBJ2-1,.,few,CASSPTIQVNEQFF,TGTGCCAGCTCGCCAACGATTCAGGTCAATGAGCAGTTCTTC
TRBV5-4,TRBJ2-7,TRBD2,few,CASSLRTSGGPGEQYF,TGTGCCAGCAGCTTAAGGACTAGCGGGGGGCCGGGAGAGCAGTACTTC
TRBV11-2,TRBJ1-6,.,.,CASSPGHGDGSPLHF,TGTGCCAGCAGCCCCGGACATGGGGATGGATCACCCCTCCACTTT